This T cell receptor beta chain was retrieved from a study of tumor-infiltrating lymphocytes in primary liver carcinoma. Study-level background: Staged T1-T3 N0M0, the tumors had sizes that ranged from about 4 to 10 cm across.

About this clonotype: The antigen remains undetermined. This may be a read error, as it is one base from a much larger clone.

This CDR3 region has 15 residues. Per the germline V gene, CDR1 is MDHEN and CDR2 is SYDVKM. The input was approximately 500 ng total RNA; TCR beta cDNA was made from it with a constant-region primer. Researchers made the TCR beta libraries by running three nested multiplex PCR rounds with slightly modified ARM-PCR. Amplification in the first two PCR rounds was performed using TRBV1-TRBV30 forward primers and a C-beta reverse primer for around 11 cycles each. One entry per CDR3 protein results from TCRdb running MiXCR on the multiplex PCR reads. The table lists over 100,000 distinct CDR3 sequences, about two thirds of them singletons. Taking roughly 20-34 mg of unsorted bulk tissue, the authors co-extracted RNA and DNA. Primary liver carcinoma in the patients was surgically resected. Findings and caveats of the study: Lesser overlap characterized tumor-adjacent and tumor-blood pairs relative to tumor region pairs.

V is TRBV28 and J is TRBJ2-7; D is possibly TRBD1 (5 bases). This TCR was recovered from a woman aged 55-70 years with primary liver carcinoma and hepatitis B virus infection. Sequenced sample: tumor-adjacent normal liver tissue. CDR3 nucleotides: TGTGACAGCAGTTCAACAGGTTGGAACTACTACGAGCAGTACTTC. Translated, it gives CDSSSTGWNYYEQYF.